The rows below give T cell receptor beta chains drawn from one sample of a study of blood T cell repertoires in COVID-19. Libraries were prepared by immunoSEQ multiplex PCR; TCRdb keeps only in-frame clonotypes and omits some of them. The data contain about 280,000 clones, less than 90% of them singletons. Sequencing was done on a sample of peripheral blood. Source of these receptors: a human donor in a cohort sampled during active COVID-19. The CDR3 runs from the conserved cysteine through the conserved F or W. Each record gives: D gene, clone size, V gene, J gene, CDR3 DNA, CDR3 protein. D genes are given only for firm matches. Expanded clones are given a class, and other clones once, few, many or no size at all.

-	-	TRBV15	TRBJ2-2	TGTGCCACCCGCTGGGCCTTCACCGGGGAGCTGTTTTTT	CATRWAFTGELFF
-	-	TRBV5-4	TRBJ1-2	TGTGCCAGCAGCTTCGGATGGCAGGTCAACTATGGCTACACCTTC	CASSFGWQVNYGYTF
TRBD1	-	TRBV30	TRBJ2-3	TGTGCCTTAGACAGGGGGGGCACAGATACGCAGTATTTT	CALDRGGTDTQYF
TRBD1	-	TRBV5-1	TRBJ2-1	TGCGCCAGCGAGACAGGGGGTCCCAATGAGCAGTTCTTC	CASETGGPNEQFF
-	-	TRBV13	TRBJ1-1	TGTGCCAGCAGCTTAGAAGGTGGGCAGGTTTTCACTGAAGCTTTCTTT	CASSLEGGQVFTEAFF
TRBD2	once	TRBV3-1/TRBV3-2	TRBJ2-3	TGTGCCAGCAGCGTTAGCGGGGCTAGCACAGATACGCAGTATTTT	CASSVSGASTDTQYF
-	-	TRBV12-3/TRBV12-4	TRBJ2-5	TGTGCCAGCAGTGGGGACATTGGGGAGACCCAGTACTTC	CASSGDIGETQYF
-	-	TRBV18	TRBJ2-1	TGTGCCAGCTCCGAGCCTAGTCTTTCCTACAATGAGCAGTTCTTC	CASSEPSLSYNEQFF
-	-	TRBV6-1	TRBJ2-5	TGTGCCAGCAGTGAACTGACGGGGAAAGAGACCCAGTACTTC	CASSELTGKETQYF
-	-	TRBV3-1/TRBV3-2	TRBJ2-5	TGTGCCGCCTCGACGGGAGGGGGCGCGAGAGAGACCCAGTACTTC	CAASTGGGARETQYF
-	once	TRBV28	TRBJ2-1	TGTGCCAGCAGTTCTTCTGGCCCCTACAATGAGCAGTTCTTC	CASSSSGPYNEQFF
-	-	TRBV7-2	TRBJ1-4	TGTGCCAGCAGCTTACAGTTTGCAACTAATGAAAAACTGTTTTTT	CASSLQFATNEKLFF
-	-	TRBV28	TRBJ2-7	TGTGCCAGCAGGGATCCCACCGGAGGCAGAGCGGGCGAGCAGTACTTC	CASRDPTGGRAGEQYF
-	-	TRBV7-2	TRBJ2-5	TGTGCCAGCAGCCCTAAAGGACATCTCGGTGGGACCCAGTACTTC	CASSPKGHLGGTQYF
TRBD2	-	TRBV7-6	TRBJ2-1	TGTGCCAGCAGCTTAGCTCCCCGGACTAGCGGGAGGGCCGGTGAGCAGTTCTTC	CASSLAPRTSGRAGEQFF
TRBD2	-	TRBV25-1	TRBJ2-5	TGTGCCAGCATGGCGGGAGGATCGGAGACCCAGTACTTC	CASMAGGSETQYF
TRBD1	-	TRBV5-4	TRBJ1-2	TGTGCCAGCAGGGGACAGGGCCACTATGGCTACACCTTC	CASRGQGHYGYTF
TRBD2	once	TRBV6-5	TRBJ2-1	TGTGCCAGCAGTTTCACTAGCGGGAGCTACAATGAGCAGTTCTTC	CASSFTSGSYNEQFF
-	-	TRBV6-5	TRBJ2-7	TGTGCCAGCAGTTACTTGGGGGGCGAGCAGTACTTC	CASSYLGGEQYF
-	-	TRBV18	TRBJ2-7	TGTGCCAGCTCACCGTCCGGTAACTACGAGCAGTACTTC	CASSPSGNYEQYF
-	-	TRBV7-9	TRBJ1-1	TGTGCCAGCAGCTTAGCGTACAGTTCTGAAGCTTTCTTT	CASSLAYSSEAFF
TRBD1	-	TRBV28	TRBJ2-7	TGTGCCAGCAGCCCCCCAGGGGGAAGCCTCTACGAGCAGTACTTC	CASSPPGGSLYEQYF
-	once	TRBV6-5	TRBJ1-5	TGTGCCAGCGGGTTGAGCCAGGGCAGGGATCAGCCCCAGCATTTT	CASGLSQGRDQPQHF
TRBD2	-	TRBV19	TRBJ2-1	TGTGCCAGTAGTATAGATGGGACTAGCGGTTACAATGAGCAGTTCTTC	CASSIDGTSGYNEQFF
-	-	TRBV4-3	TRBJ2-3	TGCGCCAGCAGCCGATTAGCGGTAGGGGCAGATACGCAGTATTTT	CASSRLAVGADTQYF
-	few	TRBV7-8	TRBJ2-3	TGTGCCAGCAGCTTAGCGCCCCAGGGATATACGCAGTATTTT	CASSLAPQGYTQYF
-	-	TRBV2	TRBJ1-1	TGTGCCAGCAGTCAAAACACTGAAGCTTTCTTT	CASSQNTEAFF
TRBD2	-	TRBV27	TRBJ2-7	TGTGCCAGCAGTATGGCCGGGACTAGCGGGAGTTACGAGCAGTACTTC	CASSMAGTSGSYEQYF
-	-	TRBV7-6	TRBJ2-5	TGTGCCACCACCCGGGAAATAGGCCAAGAGACCCAGTACTTC	CATTREIGQETQYF
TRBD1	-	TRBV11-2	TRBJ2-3	TGTGCCAGCAGCTCTTGGGACAGAAACACAGATACGCAGTATTTT	CASSSWDRNTDTQYF
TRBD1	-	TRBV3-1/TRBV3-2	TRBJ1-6	TGTGCCAGCAGCCAAGGGACAGGGTATTCACCCCTCCACTTT	CASSQGTGYSPLHF
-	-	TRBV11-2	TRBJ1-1	TGTGCCAGCAGGGAGGGACGCAACACTGAAGCTTTCTTT	CASREGRNTEAFF
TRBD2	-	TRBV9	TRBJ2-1	TGTGCCAGCAGCAGACGCTCTAGCGGGAACTCCTACAATGAGCAGTTCTTC	CASSRRSSGNSYNEQFF
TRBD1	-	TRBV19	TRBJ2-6	TGTGCCAGTAAGCGGACAGGGAGCTCTGGGGCCAACGTCCTGACTTTC	CASKRTGSSGANVLTF
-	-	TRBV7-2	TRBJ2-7	TGTGCCAGCAGCTGGGACTTCCGAGACTACGAGCAGTACTTC	CASSWDFRDYEQYF
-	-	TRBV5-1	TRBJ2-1	TGCGCCAGCAGCTTGGAGCGGACGAGCTCCTACAATGAGCAGTTCTTC	CASSLERTSSYNEQFF
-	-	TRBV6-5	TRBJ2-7	TGTGCCAGCAGCCCCTACAAGCGGGCAACCTACGAGCAGTACTTC	CASSPYKRATYEQYF
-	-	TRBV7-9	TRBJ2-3	TGTGCCAGCAGCTCGCACGAGAATACGCAGTATTTT	CASSSHENTQYF
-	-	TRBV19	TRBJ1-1	TGTGCCAGTAGTATCAGGGGCGGAGGTAGGGGGAACACTGAAGCTTTCTTT	CASSIRGGGRGNTEAFF
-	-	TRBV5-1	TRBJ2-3	TGCGCCAGCAGCTTGAGCGGCACCGCCGAAACGCAGTATTTT	CASSLSGTAETQYF
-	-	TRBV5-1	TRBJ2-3	TGCGCCAGCAGGAACGGACTTCATCACACAGATACGCAGTATTTT	CASRNGLHHTDTQYF
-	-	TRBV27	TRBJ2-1	TGTGCCAGCAGTCCAACAGGGACCGAGCAGTTCTTC	CASSPTGTEQFF
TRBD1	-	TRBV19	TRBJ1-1	TGTGCCAGTAGTAGGCCGGAGGGGGCGAACACTGAAGCTTTCTTT	CASSRPEGANTEAFF
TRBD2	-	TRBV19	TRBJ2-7	TGTGCCAGTAGTATCCTAGCGGGACCCTCCAACGAGCAGTACTTC	CASSILAGPSNEQYF
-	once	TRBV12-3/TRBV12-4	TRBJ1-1	TGTGCCAGCAGTTTGGGAGGGTTCACTGAAGCTTTCTTT	CASSLGGFTEAFF
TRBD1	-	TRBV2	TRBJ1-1	TGTGCCAGCACCTCGGACAGGCTGAACACTGAAGCTTTCTTT	CASTSDRLNTEAFF
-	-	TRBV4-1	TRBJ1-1	TGCGCCAGCAGCCCGGACGGGGGATTCCCCACTGAAGCTTTCTTT	CASSPDGGFPTEAFF
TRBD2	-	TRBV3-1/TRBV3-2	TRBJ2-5	TGTGCCAGCAGCCAAGGCTCCCTAGCGGTGCCCCAAGAGACCCAGTACTTC	CASSQGSLAVPQETQYF
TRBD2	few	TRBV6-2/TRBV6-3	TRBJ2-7	TGTGCCAGCAGCCCCCCTTTGCGGGGGTCGGAGCAGTACTTC	CASSPPLRGSEQYF
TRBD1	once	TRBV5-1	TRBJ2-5	TGCGCCAGCAGGCCTGGGACAGGTGTTCAAGAGACCCAGTACTTC	CASRPGTGVQETQYF
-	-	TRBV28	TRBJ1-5	TGTGCCAGCAGTTACTCAGGGGCGGGTAGCAATCAGCCCCAGCATTTT	CASSYSGAGSNQPQHF
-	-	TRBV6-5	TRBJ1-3	TGTGCCAGCAGCCCCTCGGCGGCGGCGGGGAACACCATATATTTT	CASSPSAAAGNTIYF
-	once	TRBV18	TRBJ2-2	TGTGCCAGCTCGCAGGACAGATCCACCGGGGAGCTGTTTTTT	CASSQDRSTGELFF
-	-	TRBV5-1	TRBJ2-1	TGCGCCAGCAGCTTGGAAGGGGATTTGACCTACAATGAGCAGTTCTTC	CASSLEGDLTYNEQFF